This T cell receptor beta chain was sequenced for a study of lymphopenia after photon versus proton radiotherapy. Profiled with immunoSEQ multiplex PCR; TCRdb holds only in-frame clones, not every one. The sample holds under 35,000 clones; about 80% are singletons and the top ten take about 14%. After removal of 4 bases from V and 7 bases from J, the junction contained 10 bases not matched to a gene. The CDR3 length is 15 residues. Per the germline V gene, CDR1 is MNHNS and CDR2 is SASEGT. Sequences were derived from peripheral blood, sampled from a patient treated with proton-based radiotherapy. This chain links TRBV6-1 with TRBJ2-7; TRBD2 aligns across 10 bases. This TCR was sampled from an older woman with pancreatic cancer. The chain's CDR3 is CASSGGGAGGWEQYF. The CDR3, as DNA: TGTGCCAGCAGTGGTGGTGGAGCGGGAGGGTGGGAGCAGTACTTC.